This T cell receptor beta chain was sequenced for a study of blood T cells in healthy people across ages. This clonotype was detected only a few times. Extractions gave at least 5.5 micrograms of total RNA per sample. A sample-barcoded 5' primer and a J-beta primer mix were used in a second PCR of roughly 6 to 12 cycles. Each cDNA molecule, via a template-switch adaptor with 12 random nucleotides, was tagged. From the 5' RACE reads, TCRdb called clonotypes with MiXCR, one entry per CDR3 protein. The sample carries over 600,000 distinct CDR3 sequences, 46% recorded once. This TCR was sampled from a man at least 80 years old in good health. Sequencing used blood.

CDR3 coding DNA: TGTGCCAGCAGCTCCGTGGGAGCCGGCTACAATGAGCAGTTCTTC. Translated: CASSSVGAGYNEQFF. This rearrangement joins TRBV7-2 to TRBJ2-1; a weak D match, TRBD2 (5 bases). The V gene lost 4 bases and the J gene lost 3 bases, with 13 bases spanning the gap. Germline CDR1 reads SGHTA; CDR2 reads FQGNSA. The CDR3 is 15 amino acids. The entire variable domain, with the rest obtained from reference TRBV7-2 and TRBJ2-1, is as follows: GAGVSQSPSNKVTEKGKDVELRCDPISGHTALYWYRQSLGQGLEFLIYFQGNSAPDKSGLPSDRFSAERTGGSVSTLTIQRTQQEDSAVYLCASSSVGAGYNEQFFGPGTRLTVL.